This record covers a single TCR beta chain. What it recognizes is unknown. The sample comes from a study of chemoradiotherapy in HPV16-positive cancers. The CDR3 is 12 amino acids. Trimming stripped 7 bases from V and 0 bases from J, with 4 bases between. Germline V CDR1 and CDR2: SNHLY, FYNNEI. TCRdb's copy holds only in-frame clones and misses some; the assay was immunoSEQ multiplex PCR. The sample carries some 7,700 clones, roughly 79% recorded once. Study outcomes and limitations: Candidate HPV-specific clones and E7-related TCR motifs grew in tumor during treatment.

Specimen collection occurred from a patient who underwent chemoradiotherapy. The chain couples TRBV2 to TRBJ2-4; D remains unclear. This TCR was recovered from a human donor with HPV-associated anogenital cancer. CDR3 in amino acids: CASTQAKNIQYF. The CDR3 DNA reads TGTGCCAGCACCCAAGCCAAAAACATTCAGTACTTC.